One sample yielded the 14 T cell receptor beta chains listed below, sequenced in a study of blood T cell repertoires in COVID-19. The data were produced by immunoSEQ multiplex PCR, yet TCRdb's version contains in-frame clones alone and is incomplete. The data contain approximately 260,000 clones, approximately 89% of them singletons. Material for sequencing was PBMCs or T cells enriched from blood (not recorded which). These receptors were collected from a woman aged 40 to 49 with acute COVID-19.

This chain links TRBV5-1 with TRBJ2-5; TRBD2 matches 11 bases. This CDR3 has 16 residues. Germline trimming cut 4 bases from V and 3 bases from J; bases unmatched to any gene: 8. Germline CDR1 reads SGHRS; CDR2 reads YFSETQ. Written as DNA, the CDR3 is TGCGCCAGCAGCGGGTTAGCGGGAGGGCTAAAAGAGACCCAGTACTTC. Protein product: CASSGLAGGLKETQYF.

This chain joins TRBV4-3 and TRBJ2-2; TRBD1 is a possible D gene (6 bases). Germline V CDR1 and CDR2: LGHNA, YSLEER. V was cut by 1 base and J by 0 bases, with 21 bases left in between. CDR3 length: 20 residues. The CDR3: CASSQVRRNDRFANTGELFF. The CDR3 nucleotides are TGCGCCAGCAGCCAAGTCCGGAGAAATGACAGGTTCGCGAACACCGGGGAGCTGTTTTTT.

J is TRBJ2-5 and V is TRBV6-5, with D perhaps TRBD1 (6 bases). CDR3 length equals 13 residues. Germline V CDR1 and CDR2: MNHEY, SVGAGI. V dropped 6 bases and J dropped 5 bases, with 13 bases sitting between them. DNA for the CDR3: TGTGCCAGCAGGCTACAGGGCAGCGAGACCCAGTACTTC. Its protein is CASRLQGSETQYF.

The chain has TRBV4-1 and TRBJ1-1; maybe TRBD1 (6 bases). The length of the CDR3 is 15 residues. Trimming stripped 0 bases from V and 5 bases from J, with 13 bases between. Germline V gene data show CDR1 as MGHRA and CDR2 as YSYEKL. CDR3 DNA: TGCGCCAGCAGCCAAGACGAGGGAAGGGGGACTGAAGCTTTCTTT. Translated: CASSQDEGRGTEAFF.

The table lists this clone with a few counts. The gene calls are TRBV7-8 and TRBJ2-7; a possible D gene is TRBD2 (6 bases). With 1 base removed from V and 3 bases from J, the gap between germline ends came to 16 bases. The CDR3 has 16 residues. Germline V gene sequence: CDR1 SGHVS, CDR2 FQNEAQ. The CDR3 DNA follows: TGTGCCAGCAGCTTAGGGGGTGGCGGGATCTACTACGAGCAGTACTTC. The encoded protein is CASSLGGGGIYYEQYF.

The chain links TRBV27 to TRBJ1-3; tentatively, D is TRBD1 (5 bases). CDR1 and CDR2 from the germline V gene are MNHEY and SMNVEV (reference sequence). This CDR3 is built from 14 residues. Trimming took off 6 bases at V and 1 base at J, with 10 bases between the two ends. CDR3 in amino acids: CASRPQGSGNTIYF. The CDR3 nucleotides read TGTGCCAGCAGACCCCAGGGTTCTGGAAACACCATATATTTT.

V usage is TRBV10-3 and J usage is TRBJ1-4; 8 bases map to TRBD1. Trimming removed 6 bases from V and 1 base from J; junction bases left unmatched: 10. The CDR3 runs 17 residues. Germline CDR1 and CDR2: ENHRY and SYGVKD. The CDR3 protein is CAISHSPGGETNEKLFF. The CDR3 region has the DNA TGTGCCATCAGCCATTCGCCAGGGGGCGAAACTAATGAAAAACTGTTTTTT.

The chain combines TRBV11-3 with TRBJ1-1, with 8 nucleotides matching TRBD1. The V and J ends lost 4 bases and 0 bases, in that order; junction bases with no gene match: 10. This CDR3 region has 17 residues. Germline CDR1 SGHNT, CDR2 YENEEA. CDR3 region: CASSYGDRTNMNTEAFF. The CDR3 nucleotides read TGTGCCAGCAGCTACGGGGACAGGACTAACATGAACACTGAAGCTTTCTTT.

This clone was counted a single time. This rearrangement joins TRBV27 to TRBJ1-5; D remains ambiguous. The CDR3 has 14 residues. The V end lost 7 bases, the J end lost 3 bases, and 13 bases lay between the germline ends. Germline V CDR1 and CDR2: MNHEY, SMNVEV (reference sequence). CDR3 residues: CASNRAGINQPQHF. DNA of the CDR3: TGTGCCAGCAACCGGGCGGGGATCAATCAGCCCCAGCATTTT.

The chain has TRBV25-1 and TRBJ1-5; 7 nucleotides match TRBD1. CDR1 and CDR2 (germline): MGHDK, SYGVNS. The CDR3 has 15 residues. The junction had 3 bases not matched to a gene; V was cut back by 1 base and J by 3 bases. CDR3 sequence: CASSESGGDNQPQHF. CDR3 nucleotides: TGTGCCAGCAGTGAATCAGGGGGTGACAATCAGCCCCAGCATTTT. The full variable domain, in which reference TRBV25-1 and TRBJ1-5 provide the parts outside the CDR3, is EADIYQTPRYLVIGTGKKITLECSQTMGHDKMYWYQQDPGMELHLIHYSYGVNSTEKGDLSSESTVSRIRTEHFPLTLESARPSHTSQYLCASSESGGDNQPQHFGDGTRLSIL.

The V and J genes are TRBV2 and TRBJ2-3; 11 bases line up with TRBD2. The J segment lost 4 bases and the V segment lost 3 bases, leaving 9 bases of the junction unmatched. CDR1 and CDR2 (germline): SNHLY, FYNNEI. The CDR3 loop spans 17 amino acids. CDR3 residues: CASSDLPLAGGADTQYF. The CDR3 DNA reads TGTGCCAGCAGTGATCTTCCGCTAGCGGGAGGCGCAGATACGCAGTATTTT.

This chain links TRBV27 with TRBJ2-1; D possibly corresponds to TRBD2 (6 bases). The V end lost 6 bases, the J end lost 7 bases, and 13 bases lay between the germline ends. This CDR3 has 13 amino acids. Germline V CDR1 and CDR2: MNHEY, SMNVEV (reference sequence). CDR3 bases: TGTGCCAGCAGCGGGGGACTCTCGAATGAGCAGTTCTTC. This gives the protein CASSGGLSNEQFF.

V usage is TRBV25-1 and J usage is TRBJ1-2; D is ambiguous. Germline V CDR1 and CDR2: MGHDK, SYGVNS. This CDR3 is 11 amino acids long. The V and J ends lost 4 bases and 8 bases respectively, with 8 bases between them. CDR3 loop: CASSGGLGYTF. CDR3 DNA sequence: TGTGCCAGCAGTGGAGGGTTGGGCTACACCTTC.

In its sample, this clone was seen a few times. J is TRBJ2-2 and V is TRBV24-1; D is unresolved. V shed 7 bases and J shed 2 bases, with 7 bases lying between them. The germline V gene encodes CDR1 KGHDR and CDR2 SFDVKD. CDR3 length equals 13 residues. The CDR3 here is CATRLTNTGELFF. The CDR3 bases are TGTGCCACCAGACTAACCAACACCGGGGAGCTGTTTTTT.